Each of the 27 T cell receptor beta chains below was sequenced from the same sample in a study of blood T cell repertoires in COVID-19. Sequencing used immunoSEQ multiplex PCR; TCRdb keeps in-frame clones, though not all of them. Of about 280,000 clones in the sample, 65% to 90% are singletons; the top ten hold roughly 14%. Sample: peripheral blood. The source of these receptors is a human donor in a cohort sampled during active COVID-19.

The genes are TRBV18 and TRBJ1-2; tentative D call: TRBD1 (5 bases). The CDR3 consists of 14 residues. Per the germline V gene, CDR1 is KGHSH and CDR2 is LQKENI. Trimming removed 3 bases from V and 4 bases from J, with 12 bases in between. The CDR3 nucleotides read TGTGCCAGCTCACCCGACAGTACATTCTATGGCTACACCTTC. It is translated as CASSPDSTFYGYTF.

The V and J genes are TRBV19 and TRBJ2-5; 8 bases agree with TRBD2. CDR1 and CDR2 (germline): LNHDA, SQIVND (reference sequence). Trimming cost V 9 bases and J 5 bases; bases outside gene matches: 14. This CDR3 region has 15 residues. CDR3 in DNA: TGTGCCAGCAAGATCGGAGCGGGAGTTGCGGAGACCCAGTACTTC. Its protein product is CASKIGAGVAETQYF.

This chain joins TRBV3-1 (or the pseudogene TRBV3-2) and TRBJ1-6, with 8 bases identical to TRBD1. The germline V gene encodes CDR1 LGHDT and CDR2 YNNKEL (reference sequence). The CDR3 consists of 15 residues. Germline trimming cut 4 bases from V and 10 bases from J; bases unmatched to any gene: 9. The CDR3 nucleotides read TGTGCCAGCAGCCCGCTCGGGACAGGAGGCTCACCCCTCCACTTT. Translated: CASSPLGTGGSPLHF.

This chain uses TRBV4-2 with TRBJ2-1; TRBD2 aligns across 11 bases. The germline CDR1 and CDR2 sequences are LGHNA and YNFKEQ. After removal of 6 bases from V and 4 bases from J, the junction contained 8 bases not matched to a gene. The CDR3 sequence is 16 residues long. CDR3: CASRPTSGSMYNEQFF. DNA for the CDR3: TGTGCCAGCAGACCTACTAGCGGGAGTATGTACAATGAGCAGTTCTTC.

This chain links TRBV4-2 with TRBJ1-1; a possible D gene is TRBD1 (5 bases). The CDR3 spans 14 residues. Deletions cut 2 bases from V and 4 bases from J, with 11 bases between. Germline CDR1 reads LGHNA; CDR2 reads YNFKEQ. The CDR3 DNA is TGTGCCAGCAGCCAATCGGGGGGGGGCACTGAAGCTTTCTTT. Translating it yields CASSQSGGGTEAFF.

The chain carries TRBV3-1 (or the pseudogene TRBV3-2) and TRBJ2-5; D unresolved. V lost 1 base to trimming and J lost 7 bases, with 10 bases between them. The CDR3 is 13 amino acids. From germline, CDR1 is LGHDT and CDR2 YNNKEL (reference sequence). As DNA, the CDR3 is TGTGCCAGCAGCCAAGGTCAATCCGGGACCCAGTACTTC. Its protein product is CASSQGQSGTQYF.

There are a few counts of this clone. Mismatch with germline at one junction end may stem from a read error. The V gene is TRBV9, the J gene TRBJ1-5; D remains unclear. From germline, CDR1 is SGDLS and CDR2 YYNGEE. This CDR3 comprises 15 residues. As DNA, the CDR3 is TGTGCCAGCAGCGTGTCGCCAGTTAGCGATCAGCCCCAGCATTTT. As protein: CASSVSPVSDQPQHF.

This clone was seen only a few times. This chain uses TRBV28 with TRBJ1-6; 8 nucleotides line up with TRBD1. V gave up 6 bases and J gave up 6 bases; unmatched junction bases: 10. This CDR3 contains 16 residues. Looked up from germline, CDR1 is MDHEN and CDR2 is SYDVKM. The CDR3 is CASRHTRQGPNSPLHF. The CDR3 region has the DNA TGTGCCAGCAGACATACCCGACAGGGGCCTAATTCACCCCTCCACTTT.

The CDR3 loop is CASTLGVGNTEAFF. In DNA, the CDR3 is TGTGCCAGCACCCTCGGGGTAGGTAACACTGAAGCTTTCTTT. The chain carries TRBV5-4 and TRBJ1-1, with D unclear. V shed 6 bases and J shed 2 bases, with 14 bases lying between them. The CDR3 covers 14 residues. The germline gives CDR1 SGHNT, CDR2 YYREEE (reference sequence).

This chain connects TRBV4-1 to TRBJ1-4; 11 nucleotides match TRBD1. J was trimmed by 6 bases and V by 3 bases; bases with no gene match: 15. This CDR3 contains 19 residues. Looked up from germline, CDR1 is MGHRA and CDR2 is YSYEKL. The CDR3 coding sequence is TGCGCCAGCAGCCACCCATGGAGGGGACAGGGGGTCTTCGATGAAAAACTGTTTTTT. Translated, it gives CASSHPWRGQGVFDEKLFF.

The chain joins TRBV15 to TRBJ2-3, with 9 positions matching TRBD2. CDR1 is LNHNV and CDR2 is YYDKDF in the germline V gene (reference sequence). The V segment lost 3 bases and the J segment 1 base; nucleotides outside the gene matches: 8. The CDR3 has 17 residues. CDR3 sequence (DNA): TGTGCCACCAGCAGGGGGACCTTAGCGGGAGGCACAGATACGCAGTATTTT. This gives the protein CATSRGTLAGGTDTQYF.

The chain is built from TRBV19 and TRBJ2-5; 7 nucleotides match TRBD2. Germline V lookup: CDR1 LNHDA, CDR2 SQIVND (reference sequence). V dropped 3 bases and J dropped 5; count of bases not matched to a gene: 3. CDR3 size: 13 residues. CDR3 nucleotides: TGTGCCAGTAGTATGCGGGAGAGGGAGACCCAGTACTTC. It specifies CASSMRERETQYF.

The table lists this clone with a few counts. The chain couples TRBV18 to TRBJ1-3; 10 bases match TRBD1. Germline CDR1 KGHSH, CDR2 LQKENI. This CDR3 spans 16 amino acids. Trimming cost V 6 bases and J 3 bases; bases outside gene matches: 8. The CDR3, as DNA: TGTGCCAGCTCCCAGGGACAGGGGTCGGATGGAAACACCATATATTTT. Protein sequence: CASSQGQGSDGNTIYF.

The chain recombines TRBV5-6 with TRBJ1-2; D gene ambiguous. CDR1 SGHDT and CDR2 YYEEEE come from the germline V gene. The ends were cut back, 0 bases at V and 4 bases at J, with 10 bases in the middle. There are 14 residues in the CDR3. CDR3 sequence (DNA): TGTGCCAGCAGCTTGGTTAGTCCCCTCTATGGCTACACCTTC. It encodes CASSLVSPLYGYTF. The variable domain in full, completed from reference TRBV5-6 and TRBJ1-2, reads DAGVTQSPTHLIKTRGQQVTLRCSPKSGHDTVSWYQQALGQGPQFIFQYYEEEERQRGNFPDRFSGHQFPNYSSELNVNALLLGDSALYLCASSLVSPLYGYTFGSGTRLTVV.

The rearrangement links TRBV15 to TRBJ1-1; maybe TRBD1 (6 bases). This CDR3 spans 16 amino acids. Germline V gene data show CDR1 as LNHNV and CDR2 as YYDKDF (reference sequence). V lost 5 bases to trimming and J lost 2 bases, with 18 bases between them. The CDR3, as DNA: TGTGCCACCAGCGTCCGGGACACACTCCTTAACACTGAAGCTTTCTTT. It translates to CATSVRDTLLNTEAFF.

The chain uses TRBV29-1 and TRBJ2-1, with 9 bases identical to TRBD1. The V and J ends lost 4 bases and 4 bases, in that order; junction bases with no gene match: 11. Germline assignment: CDR1 SQVTM and CDR2 ANQGSEA. This CDR3 comprises 16 residues. CDR3 in DNA: TGCAGCGTTGGGTGGACAGGGGATGCGGAGTACAATGAGCAGTTCTTC. The encoded protein is CSVGWTGDAEYNEQFF.

In DNA form, the CDR3 reads TGTGCCAGTAGTATCCCCGGGCAGGGTAACTATGGCTACACCTTC. Its translation: CASSIPGQGNYGYTF. The chain combines TRBV19 with TRBJ1-2; D possibly corresponds to TRBD1 (5 bases). The V and J ends lost 3 bases and 1 base respectively, with 12 bases between them. Germline V gene lookup returns CDR1 LNHDA and CDR2 SQIVND (reference sequence). The CDR3 extends over 15 amino acids.

V gene TRBV29-1 combines with J gene TRBJ1-3, with a weak D call TRBD1 (5 bases). Deletions cut 2 bases from V and 4 bases from J, with 9 bases between. This CDR3 contains 13 residues. CDR1 is SQVTM, CDR2 ANQGSEA, per germline. The CDR3 region is CSVEQGPGNTIYF. The DNA of the CDR3 is TGCAGCGTTGAACAGGGTCCCGGAAACACCATATATTTT.

The chain's CDR3 is CASSPTSGGNEQFF. DNA of the CDR3: TGTGCCAGCAGCCCGACCAGCGGGGGCAATGAGCAGTTCTTC. V is TRBV7-3 and J is TRBJ2-1; 8 bases align to TRBD2. In germline, CDR1 is SGHTA, CDR2 FQGTGA. Unmatched junction bases numbered 6, after V lost 5 bases and J lost 6 bases. The CDR3 consists of 14 residues.

V gene TRBV5-5 combines with J gene TRBJ2-2; 9 bases agree with TRBD2. With 0 bases clipped from V and 1 base from J, the junction kept 4 bases outside the gene matches. Germline assignment: CDR1 SGHKS and CDR2 YYEKEE (reference sequence). This CDR3 comprises 17 residues. Here the CDR3 reads CASSLVVSGGNTGELFF. CDR3 DNA sequence: TGTGCCAGCAGCTTGGTTGTTAGCGGGGGGAACACCGGGGAGCTGTTTTTT. The full variable domain, rest sourced from reference TRBV5-5 and TRBJ2-2, is DAGVTQSPTHLIKTRGQQVTLRCSPISGHKSVSWYQQVLGQGPQFIFQYYEKEERGRGNFPDRFSARQFPNYSSELNVNALLLGDSALYLCASSLVVSGGNTGELFFGEGSRLTVL.

The gene calls are TRBV5-6 and TRBJ2-1; 8 positions match TRBD2. Germline V gene data show CDR1 as SGHDT and CDR2 as YYEEEE. This CDR3 region has 14 residues. Unmatched junction bases numbered 6, after V lost 4 bases and J lost 6 bases. In DNA, the CDR3 is TGTGCCAGCAGCCCGGGAGGGCTAGGCAATGAGCAGTTCTTC. Amino acids: CASSPGGLGNEQFF.

The chain joins TRBV6-1 to TRBJ2-7; TRBD2 aligns across 9 bases. The junction had 7 bases not matched to a gene; V was cut back by 1 base and J by 6 bases. The V gene's germline CDR1 is MNHNS and CDR2 SASEGT. CDR3 length: 15 amino acids. The DNA of the CDR3 is TGTGCCAGCAGTGAAGTAGGACGGCGGGGGGGCGAGCAGTACTTC. The encoded protein is CASSEVGRRGGEQYF.

The chain carries TRBV12-3 or TRBV12-4 and TRBJ1-1; 7 nucleotides match TRBD1. J lost 8 bases, V lost 6 bases, and 6 bases had no gene match. The CDR3 contains 12 residues. DNA of the CDR3: TGTGCCAGCAGGGGGCCGGGACAGGAAGCTTTCTTT. Translation gives CASRGPGQEAFF.

The chain combines TRBV10-3 with TRBJ2-7; D remains ambiguous. The V and J ends lost 0 bases and 3 bases respectively, with 9 bases between them. Germline CDR1 and CDR2: ENHRY and SYGVKD. The CDR3 has 14 amino acids. The DNA of the CDR3 is TGTGCCATCAGTGAGTCATCAGTGTTCTACGAGCAGTACTTC. Its protein is CAISESSVFYEQYF.

The chain recombines TRBV12-3 or TRBV12-4 with TRBJ1-2; a weak D match, TRBD1 (6 bases). This CDR3 contains 12 residues. Trimming left V 4 bases short and J 9 bases short, with 12 bases between. The CDR3 spells CASSSFTGRYTF. CDR3 in DNA: TGTGCCAGCAGTTCCTTCACAGGGCGCTACACCTTC.

The chain uses TRBV7-2 and TRBJ2-3; 9 bases are a match to TRBD2. The length of the CDR3 is 15 residues. The V and J ends lost 5 bases and 1 base, in that order; junction bases with no gene match: 4. CDR1 SGHTA and CDR2 FQGNSA come from the germline V gene. CDR3 loop: CASSPWTSGTDTQYF. The DNA of the CDR3 is TGTGCCAGCAGCCCTTGGACTAGCGGCACAGATACGCAGTATTTT.

The genes are TRBV19 and TRBJ2-3; 9 bases map to TRBD1. The trim removed 1 base at V and 5 bases at J, leaving 4 bases unmatched. This CDR3 is 15 amino acids long. Germline lookup yields CDR1 LNHDA and CDR2 SQIVND (reference sequence). For the CDR3, the DNA is TGTGCCAGTAGTATAGGGGGGACAGGGCTAGATACGCAGTATTTT. Translation: CASSIGGTGLDTQYF.